Following are 27 T cell receptor beta chains from one sample sequenced in a study of T cell responses to AZD1222 COVID-19 vaccine. The assay was immunoSEQ multiplex PCR, and TCRdb's table has in-frame clones only and misses some. Of about 120,000 clones in the sample, about 92% were seen once. The specimen comprised peripheral blood, sampled 28 days after the second AZD1222 dose. Source of these receptors: an adult who received the AZD1222 COVID-19 vaccine.

This chain connects TRBV6-5 to TRBJ2-7; tentative D call: TRBD1 (6 bases). This CDR3 has 13 residues. Germline V gives CDR1 MNHEY, CDR2 SVGAGI. The ends were cut back, 4 bases at V and 3 bases at J, with 10 bases in the middle. CDR3 amino acids: CASSSYRVYEQYF. The DNA for the CDR3 is TGTGCCAGCAGTTCTTACAGGGTCTACGAGCAGTACTTC.

The chain links TRBV18 to TRBJ2-7; tentative D call: TRBD1 (5 bases). This CDR3 has 19 residues. CDR1 is KGHSH, CDR2 LQKENI, per germline. Trimming removed 2 bases from V and 3 bases from J, with 26 bases in between. The CDR3 DNA is TGTGCCAGCTCACCAACAAGGGGCGCCCACTTCGACCCCAACTACGAGCAGTACTTC. This gives the protein CASSPTRGAHFDPNYEQYF.

The chain employs TRBV9 and TRBJ2-2; no reliable D call. Germline CDR1 and CDR2: SGDLS and YYNGEE. V lost 4 bases, J lost 3 bases, and 16 bases lay in between. CDR3 length: 16 amino acids. The CDR3 sequence is CASSPRPAMDTGELFF. The CDR3 region has the DNA TGTGCCAGCAGCCCCCGACCGGCAATGGACACCGGGGAGCTGTTTTTT.

This clone was counted a few times. The rearrangement links TRBV3-1 (or the pseudogene TRBV3-2) to TRBJ2-7; 8 nucleotides line up with TRBD1. Germline trimming cut 4 bases from V and 9 bases from J; bases unmatched to any gene: 8. This CDR3 is built from 13 residues. CDR1 LGHDT and CDR2 YNNKEL come from the germline V gene (reference sequence). This CDR3 reads CASSPPGGLSQYF. The CDR3 region has the DNA TGTGCCAGCAGCCCCCCAGGGGGCCTCTCGCAGTACTTC.

This chain uses TRBV5-6 with TRBJ2-7, with D possibly being TRBD1 or TRBD2 (6 bases each). Germline V gene sequence: CDR1 SGHDT, CDR2 YYEEEE. Trimming took 3 bases from V and 2 from J, leaving 9 bases between them. The CDR3 runs to 13 residues. The CDR3 coding sequence is TGTGCCAGCAGCTCAAGGGGGGCCTACGAGCAGTACTTC. Residues: CASSSRGAYEQYF.

The chain employs TRBV3-1 (or the pseudogene TRBV3-2) and TRBJ2-7; 7 bases agree with TRBD1. The V segment lost 6 bases and the J segment 3 bases; nucleotides outside the gene matches: 5. From germline, CDR1 is LGHDT and CDR2 YNNKEL (reference sequence). The CDR3 spans 13 residues. The CDR3 region is CASSRQGIYEQYF. DNA of the CDR3: TGTGCCAGCAGTCGACAGGGAATCTACGAGCAGTACTTC.

The chain has TRBV6-1 and TRBJ1-4; 7 nucleotides align to TRBD1. CDR3 length equals 17 residues. Trimming cost V 2 bases and J 2 bases; bases outside gene matches: 8. The V gene's germline CDR1 is MNHNS and CDR2 SASEGT. CDR3 loop: CASSEKTGPSTNEKLFF. The DNA of the CDR3 is TGTGCCAGCAGTGAAAAGACAGGGCCCTCGACTAATGAAAAACTGTTTTTT.

This clone appeared once. The chain employs TRBV4-3 and TRBJ1-1; no definite D call. V was pared by 1 base and J by 1 base, with 13 bases between. This CDR3 is 16 amino acids long. Germline-derived CDR1 and CDR2 are LGHNA and YSLEER. The CDR3 DNA reads as TGCGCCAGCAGCCAAGTTAAAGGGCTCCGGAACACTGAAGCTTTCTTT. The encoded protein is CASSQVKGLRNTEAFF.

The chain carries TRBV7-9 and TRBJ1-5; no clear D. Looked up from germline, CDR1 is SEHNR and CDR2 is FQNEAQ (reference sequence). With 1 base removed from V and 3 bases from J, the gap between germline ends came to 4 bases. This CDR3 is 13 amino acids long. This CDR3 is CASSLVSNQPQHF. CDR3 sequence (DNA): TGTGCCAGCAGCTTAGTGTCCAATCAGCCCCAGCATTTT.

The chain uses TRBV19 and TRBJ1-4; 9 bases map to TRBD1. The J segment lost 10 bases and the V segment lost 3 bases, leaving 12 bases of the junction unmatched. CDR1 and CDR2 (germline): LNHDA, SQIVND (reference sequence). The CDR3 consists of 16 residues. CDR3 in DNA: TGTGCCAGTAGTATTGGATTGGGACAGGGTACCGGAAAACTGTTTTTT. Amino acids: CASSIGLGQGTGKLFF.

The rearrangement joins TRBV7-8 to TRBJ1-3; a weak D match, TRBD1 (6 bases). Trimming removed 5 bases from V and 0 bases from J, with 11 bases in between. This CDR3 comprises 15 residues. The germline gives CDR1 SGHVS, CDR2 FQNEAQ. The CDR3, as DNA: TGTGCCAGCAGCCAAGGGACATCCTCTGGAAACACCATATATTTT. Translation: CASSQGTSSGNTIYF.

This chain joins TRBV4-3 and TRBJ2-2, with no clear D. Germline CDR1 and CDR2: LGHNA and YSLEER. The CDR3 consists of 14 residues. The V gene lost 4 bases and the J gene lost 5 bases, with 11 bases spanning the gap. This chain's CDR3 is CASSLHSATGELFF. The CDR3 bases are TGCGCCAGCAGCCTACATTCTGCTACCGGGGAGCTGTTTTTT.

The rearrangement joins TRBV30 to TRBJ1-2; tentative D call: TRBD1 (5 bases). Trimming left V 1 base short and J 3 bases short, with 9 bases between. CDR1 GTSNPN and CDR2 SVGIG come from the germline V gene (reference sequence). The CDR3 loop spans 13 amino acids. For the CDR3, the DNA is TGTGCCTGGAGTGCGGGGGGGGACTATGGCTACACCTTC. Encoded protein: CAWSAGGDYGYTF.

This chain uses TRBV6-5 with TRBJ2-7, with 7 nucleotides matching TRBD1. The germline CDR1 and CDR2 sequences are MNHEY and SVGAGI. Losses at the gene ends were 4 bases for V and 5 bases for J; bases not matched to a gene: 8. This CDR3 has 14 residues. CDR3: CASSSVRGSNEQYF. CDR3 nucleotide sequence: TGTGCCAGCAGTTCCGTCAGGGGGTCGAACGAGCAGTACTTC.

This chain connects TRBV27 to TRBJ1-1; D is perhaps TRBD1 (5 bases). This CDR3 is built from 14 residues. V was clipped by 8 bases and J by 11 bases, with 24 bases between them. The germline V gene encodes CDR1 MNHEY and CDR2 SMNVEV (reference sequence). CDR3 residues: CASQGFNGGDGAFF. The DNA for the CDR3 is TGTGCCAGCCAAGGGTTCAATGGGGGTGACGGGGCTTTCTTT.

The V gene is TRBV5-6, the J gene TRBJ2-2, with 9 bases aligning to TRBD2. The CDR3 has 19 residues. Per the germline V gene, CDR1 is SGHDT and CDR2 is YYEEEE. With V trimmed by 1 base and J by 2 bases, 12 bases remained unmatched. The CDR3 DNA reads TGTGCCAGCAGCTTGTTGGTCATTAGCGGGGGCTTTAACACCGGGGAGCTGTTTTTT. Translation gives CASSLLVISGGFNTGELFF.

The chain is built from TRBV6-1 and TRBJ1-5; tentatively, D is TRBD1 (5 bases). This CDR3 has 16 residues. Between the trimmed V and J ends, which lost 1 base and 1 base, there was a span of 11 bases. CDR1 is MNHNS and CDR2 is SASEGT in the germline V gene. CDR3 protein: CASSEEGNRSNQPQHF. CDR3 in DNA: TGTGCCAGCAGTGAAGAGGGGAATCGGAGCAATCAGCCCCAGCATTTT.

V and J are TRBV3-1 (or the pseudogene TRBV3-2) and TRBJ2-3; 10 bases align to TRBD2. CDR3 length: 17 amino acids. Per germline, CDR1 LGHDT and CDR2 YNNKEL (reference sequence). The V gene end was trimmed by 3 bases and the J gene end by 5 bases; junction bases not matched to a gene: 11. CDR3 loop: CASSHPASGSSKDTQYF. As DNA, the CDR3 is TGTGCCAGCAGCCACCCAGCTAGCGGGAGTTCAAAAGATACGCAGTATTTT.

CDR3 nucleotide sequence: TGTGCCAGCAGTTGGGGGGGACGGGCTGAAGCTTTCTTT. Translated, it gives CASSWGGRAEAFF. This chain connects TRBV27 to TRBJ1-1; tentative D call: TRBD1 (5 bases). V gave up 4 bases and J gave up 6 bases, with 12 bases separating them. The CDR3 has 13 amino acids. In germline, CDR1 is MNHEY, CDR2 SMNVEV (reference sequence).

The chain employs TRBV3-1 (or the pseudogene TRBV3-2) and TRBJ1-2, with a weak D call TRBD1 (6 bases). Trimming removed 3 bases from V and 7 bases from J, with 15 bases in between. Germline values: CDR1 LGHDT, CDR2 YNNKEL (reference sequence). This CDR3 region has 14 residues. CDR3 DNA: TGTGCCAGCAGCCAGGTTCCGGGGGCGAGTGGCTACACCTTC. Translation: CASSQVPGASGYTF.

This clone came up a few times. This chain uses TRBV19 with TRBJ2-2; no clear D. This CDR3 spans 17 amino acids. Germline values: CDR1 LNHDA, CDR2 SQIVND (reference sequence). Trimming removed 4 bases from V and 6 bases from J, with 21 bases in between. The CDR3 here is CASSTGQLAGAPGELFF. Here the CDR3 DNA reads TGTGCCAGTAGTACCGGCCAGTTGGCAGGTGCCCCCGGGGAGCTGTTTTTT. Full variable domain (remainder filled in from reference TRBV19 and TRBJ2-2): DGGITQSPKYLFRKEGQNVTLSCEQNLNHDAMYWYRQDPGQGLRLIYYSQIVNDFQKGDIAEGYSVSREKKESFPLTVTSAQKNPTAFYLCASSTGQLAGAPGELFFGEGSRLTVL.

This chain links TRBV6-5 with TRBJ2-3; TRBD1 might be the D (5 bases). Germline assignment: CDR1 MNHEY and CDR2 SVGAGI. V lost 8 bases and J lost 5, with 11 bases in between. The length of the CDR3 is 12 residues. The CDR3 region is CASYFRGDTQYF. In nucleotides, the CDR3 is TGTGCCAGCTATTTTAGGGGAGATACGCAGTATTTT.

The chain recombines TRBV29-1 with TRBJ1-1; D not certain. The CDR3 is 12 residues long. The germline gives CDR1 SQVTM, CDR2 ANQGSEA. Trimming left V 4 bases short and J 4 bases short, with 10 bases between. The DNA for the CDR3 is TGCAGCGTTGGTATGTTGCGCACTGAAGCTTTCTTT. Amino acids: CSVGMLRTEAFF. Complete variable domain (other parts from reference TRBV29-1 and TRBJ1-1): SAVISQKPSRDICQRGTSLTIQCQVDSQVTMMFWYRQQPGQSLTLIATANQGSEATYESGFVIDKFPISRPNLTFSTLTVSNMSPEDSSIYLCSVGMLRTEAFFGQGTRLTVV.

This CDR3 is CASSFGGVPGELFF. The CDR3 nucleotides are TGTGCCAGCAGCTTTGGAGGAGTTCCCGGGGAGCTGTTTTTT. The chain recombines TRBV7-3 with TRBJ2-2, with D possibly TRBD2 on 5 matching bases. V was trimmed by 3 bases and J by 6 bases, leaving 11 bases between them. Germline values: CDR1 SGHTA, CDR2 FQGTGA. This CDR3 spans 14 amino acids.

This clone was recorded once. This chain joins TRBV5-4 and TRBJ2-5; D is perhaps TRBD1 (5 bases). V was cut by 4 bases and J by 4 bases, with 11 bases left in between. CDR1 and CDR2 from the germline V gene are SGHNT and YYREEE (reference sequence). There are 13 residues in the CDR3. The CDR3 coding sequence is TGTGCCAGCAGCCCTAGACAGACAGAGACCCAGTACTTC. Its protein is CASSPRQTETQYF.

The gene calls are TRBV11-2 and TRBJ2-7; D uncertain. Per germline, CDR1 SGHAT and CDR2 FQNNGV. The CDR3 runs to 13 residues. V dropped 10 bases and J dropped 2 bases, with 15 bases sitting between them. CDR3 DNA: TGTGCCACCGGGCCGGATAGGACCTACGAGCAGTACTTC. Translated: CATGPDRTYEQYF.

This chain connects TRBV11-3 to TRBJ2-7; 9 bases match TRBD2. Germline V CDR1 and CDR2: SGHNT, YENEEA. The CDR3 is 15 amino acids. With 0 bases clipped from V and 3 bases from J, the junction kept 3 bases outside the gene matches. In nucleotides, the CDR3 is TGTGCCAGCAGCTTAGATAGCGGGAGCGGCTACGAGCAGTACTTC. This translates into CASSLDSGSGYEQYF.